Listed here is a single T cell receptor beta chain. This clonotype was counted ten times or more. This receptor's antigen is unknown. The record has no base qualities; no much larger clone is one base away. Only healthy Caucasian donors were included. The twin cohort consisted of three pairs of female monozygotic twins, all aged about 18 to 29 years. CD4+ and CD8+ T cell populations were isolated with positive isolation kits from Invitrogen. The data originate from a study of identical twins listed by TCRdb under 2016. For the study in its entirety: To test whether fetal clonotypes persist, this study deep-sequenced TCR alpha and beta repertoires from monozygotic twins, from unrelated adults of various ages, and from cord blood. To rule out contamination, the twin experiments were replicated at different times with different library preparation protocols.

The library was produced with 5' RACE. The sequencer listed for this sample is Illumina HiSeq 2000. A universal primer binding site was introduced by template switching, and a unique molecular identifier was present in the final cDNA, enabling accurate counting of TCR cDNA molecules. First-strand cDNA for TCR alpha and beta chains was synthesized from specific primers in the conserved constant-segment region. To control for contamination, each cDNA library was double barcoded with a SMART-Mk sample barcode plus Illumina barcodes. TruSeq adapter sequences along with Illumina sample barcodes were introduced in two successive PCR steps. The TCR alpha and beta cDNA libraries were sequenced on the Illumina HiSeq platform using custom primers. The study's own analysis went as follows. Unique molecular identifiers were extracted from raw reads with MiGEC, and CDR3 positions were determined with MiXCR. Recombination models were inferred per individual with the repgenHMM and IGoR tools using an EM algorithm. The tcR package in R was used for shared clonotype analysis, with sharing normalized by the product of cloneset sizes. To study raw recombination free of thymic and clonal selection effects, out-of-frame nonproductive sequences were analyzed. Using fastp trimming at Q25 and MiXCR clonotype assembly, TCRdb reanalyzed the public sequencing data and kept in-frame beta chains. When rows share a CDR3 protein, they turn into one entry using the most common DNA and genes. The V and J calls follow TCRdb's processing rather than the paper's. This sample comprises about 480,000 distinct CDR3 sequences, approximately 14% of them detected only once. Clones ranked in the top ten supply 0.5% to 0.65% of the sample.

According to the germline V gene, CDR1 reads SGHRS and CDR2 reads YFSETQ. The CDR3 numbers 13 residues from cysteine through phenylalanine. Just CDR3 DNA is preserved here, 39 bases in frame from base 1. V drops 3 bases and J drops 4 bases, leaving 7 bases in between. Overall study results and their limits: Compared with coincidental sharing between unrelated individuals, out-of-frame TCR alpha sequences shared between twins had an excess of sequences with low generation probability. Conclusions relied on cross-sectional statistical analysis, since the same donors could not be followed over many years. Out-of-frame TCR alpha sharing in monozygotic twins was systematically underestimated by recombination models, whereas sharing between unrelated individuals was in agreement with the recombination models. Excess twin sharing in beta out-of-frame sequences was weaker because fewer shared sequences lowered the signal-to-noise ratio. Abundant cord blood beta clonotypes carried fewer insertions; young adult naive repertoires showed a weaker similar trend, while memory repertoires showed none. Invariant T cells such as MAIT and iNKT could partly confound zero-insertion analyses, although diverse VJ usage argued against such confounding for most clonotypes.

These same records also appear under a second study, on yellow fever vaccine responses in identical twins. Drawing on the second study: According to the authors, the vaccine-induced T cell response in identical twins seemed to be partly convergent and partly specific to each individual. In identical twins, the study followed T cell clones that responded to the vaccine with precision.

Sequenced material: CD4+ T cells sorted from blood. The receptor's source is a woman under 30 in good health. Recombination linked TRBV5-1 to TRBJ1-4; the D gene is not confidently resolved. The nucleotide sequence reads as follows: TGCGCCAGCAGCTACGGGGATAATGAAAAACTGTTTTTT. This gives the protein CASSYGDNEKLFF.